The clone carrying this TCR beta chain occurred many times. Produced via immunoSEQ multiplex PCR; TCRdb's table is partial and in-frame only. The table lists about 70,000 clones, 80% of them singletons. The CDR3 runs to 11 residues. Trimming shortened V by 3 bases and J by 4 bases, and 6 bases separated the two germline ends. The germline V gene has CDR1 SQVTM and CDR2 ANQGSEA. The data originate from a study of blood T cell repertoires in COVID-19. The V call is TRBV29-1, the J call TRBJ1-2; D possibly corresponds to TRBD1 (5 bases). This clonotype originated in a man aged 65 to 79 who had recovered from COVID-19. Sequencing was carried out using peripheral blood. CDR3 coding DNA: TGCAGCGTTGACGACAGCTATGGCTACACCTTC. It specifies CSVDDSYGYTF.